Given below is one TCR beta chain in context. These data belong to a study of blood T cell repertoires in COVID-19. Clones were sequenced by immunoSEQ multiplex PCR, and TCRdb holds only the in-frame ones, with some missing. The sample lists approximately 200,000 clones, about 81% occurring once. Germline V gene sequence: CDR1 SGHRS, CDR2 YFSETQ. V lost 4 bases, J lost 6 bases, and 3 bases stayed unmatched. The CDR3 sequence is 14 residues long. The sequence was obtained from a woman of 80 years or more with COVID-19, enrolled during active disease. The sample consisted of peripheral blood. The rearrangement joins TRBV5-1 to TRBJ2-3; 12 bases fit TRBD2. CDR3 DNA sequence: TGCGCCAGCAGCGCGGGGACTAGCGGGGATACGCAGTATTTT. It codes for CASSAGTSGDTQYF.